This T cell receptor beta chain was captured by sequencing in a study of CD8+ T cells in alopecia areata (dated by TCRdb to about 2018). General notes on the study: Treated patients were enrolled in an open-label pilot trial of oral tofacitinib at 5 to 10 mg twice daily for moderate-to-severe alopecia areata. Patients received tofacitinib for 6 to 18 months and were then followed off drug for 6 months to check for delayed response and recurrence. The SALT score, which quantifies the percentage of affected scalp surface area, was used to measure disease severity in treated patients. High-throughput TCRbeta sequencing was used to examine T cell clonal expansion in alopecia areata in both the C3H/HeJ mouse model and human patients. Human TCRbeta sequencing covered scalp tissue and sorted CD4+ and CD8+ peripheral blood T cells from patchy and totalis/universalis alopecia areata patients and healthy controls. Biopsies were taken from tofacitinib-treated patients at baseline and at 4 and 24 weeks of treatment, and a later scalp biopsy was taken in several of the tofacitinib-treated patients. Scalp clonality was compared across normal scalp (n=4), patchy alopecia areata scalp (n=8), and alopecia totalis/universalis scalp (n=8). RNA was obtained with the PAXgene miRNA kit for fixed scalp, the miRNeasy kit for PBMCs, and the RNeasy kit for mouse skin. immunoSEQ multiplex PCR using 35 Vbeta forward primers and 13 Jbeta reverse primers was used to amplify TCRbeta CDR3 regions. The study at large found these results: Lesional scalp, especially in alopecia totalis/universalis, showed higher clonality and more expanded CD8+ clones than normal scalp, suggesting antigenic drive. Because the treated cohort was small and had only one nonresponder, larger studies are needed to examine links between baseline CD8+ expansion and response. Scalp clonality and the number of expanded CD8+ clones among the top 100 scalp clones were significantly decreased by tofacitinib. Unlike mouse skin, where gammadelta T cells dominate, normal human skin contains resident alphabeta T cells that get sequenced too, which complicates analysis of the scalp TCR repertoire. TCR sequences shared between patients were less clear than in mice, possibly partly because of HLA diversity in the patient population. Many expanded lesional clones persisted in scalp and blood during tofacitinib treatment, which may partly explain relapse after stopping treatment.

Reading from cysteine to phenylalanine, the CDR3 counts 20 amino acids. Only the CDR3 region is kept as DNA, spanning 60 bases read in frame from base 1. The CDR1 and CDR2 encoded by the germline V gene (reference sequence) are GTSNPN and SVGIG. V lost 3 bases and J lost 0 bases; the stretch between them is 29 bases long. The label giving this sample's treatment or condition can be read as: oral pan-JAK inhibitor, 5-10 mg twice daily. Peripheral blood and lesional scalp punch biopsies were obtained from patients with alopecia areata. PBMCs were separated by density centrifugation and stained for CD3, CD4 and CD8, after which CD4+ and CD8+ T cells were sorted on a FACSAria. This clone has only a few counts. Its antigen is unknown. One base away there is no much larger clone; base qualities are not given. The library was obtained by the immunoSEQ multiplex PCR assay. To provide template for TCR sequencing, every sample had RNA extracted and reverse transcribed into cDNA. First-strand cDNA was synthesized with SuperScript III using a 2:1 mix of oligo-dT and random hexamers. A synthetic immune receptor repertoire was used to assess amplification bias, and residual bias was removed computationally. Processing in the source paper ran as follows. Raw reads were preprocessed for error removal, and CDR3 was defined according to IMGT conventions as running from the conserved cysteine to phenylalanine. To get clonality, Shannon entropy was normalized by log2 of the number of productive unique TCRs and the result was subtracted from 1. CD4 or CD8 identity of scalp clones was inferred by cross-referencing scalp TCRbeta sequences with sorted blood CD4 and CD8 repertoires. Imported from immuneACCESS, the table was reduced by TCRdb to in-frame sequences with V and J called. These copies leave out some clones; in studies compared against another copy, an unresolved V gene accounts for under half, and the cause of the remainder is not known. V, J and clone size are those of that table, while D and trimming were read from the DNA. The sample table shows fewer than 200,000 clones, and roughly 60% are seen once. More than 15% of the sample is taken by the ten largest.

The starting material was CD4+ T cells sorted from blood, obtained at approximately week 61, from a patient treated with tofacitinib. The chain was built from TRBV30 and TRBJ1-2, with the D gene too uncertain to name. The receptor was isolated from a human donor with alopecia areata. For the CDR3, the sequence is CAWSQTHRSVGSGANYGYTF. The sequenced DNA is TGTGCCTGGAGCCAAACACACCGCTCGGTCGGGAGTGGAGCTAACTATGGCTACACCTTC.